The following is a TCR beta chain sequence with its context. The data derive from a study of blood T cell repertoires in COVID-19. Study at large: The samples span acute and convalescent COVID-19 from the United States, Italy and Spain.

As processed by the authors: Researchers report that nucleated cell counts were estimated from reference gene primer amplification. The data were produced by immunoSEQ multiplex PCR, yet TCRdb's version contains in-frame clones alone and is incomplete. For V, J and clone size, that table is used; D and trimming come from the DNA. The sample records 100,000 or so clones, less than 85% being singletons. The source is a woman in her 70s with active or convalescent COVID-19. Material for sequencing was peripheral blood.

The DNA of the CDR3 is TGTGCCAGCAGTTACTTGGACAGGGCGGGTGATACGCAGTATTTT. Its protein is CASSYLDRAGDTQYF. The V call is TRBV6-2 or TRBV6-3, the J call TRBJ2-3, with TRBD1 identical over 8 bases. The CDR3 runs 15 residues. The germline V gene has CDR1 MNHEY and CDR2 SVGEGT. V trimming: 1 base; J trimming: 6 bases; junction bases outside the gene matches: 6.